These T cell receptor beta chains were read from a single sample in a study of tumor-infiltrating lymphocytes in primary liver carcinoma. TCRdb fed the multiplex PCR reads into MiXCR, producing one record per CDR3 protein. Among about 25,000 distinct CDR3 sequences listed, roughly three quarters were seen once. The material sequenced was liver tumor tissue from sampling region 5. The receptors stem from a woman in her 30s with primary liver carcinoma and hepatitis B virus infection. The CDR3 runs from the conserved cysteine through the conserved F or W. A D gene is named only where the DNA matches it firmly. Clone size, where shown, is once, few, many, or a class for clones that have expanded.

few | TRBJ2-7 | . | TRBV5-1 | CASSFDRFRREQYF | TGCGCCAGCAGCTTCGACAGGTTTCGGCGAGAGCAGTACTTC
. | TRBJ2-2 | . | TRBV30 | CAWRVGGSGELFF | TGTGCCTGGAGAGTGGGGGGCAGCGGTGAACTGTTTTTT
. | TRBJ2-7 | . | TRBV11-2 | CASSLVSRNYEQYF | TGTGCCAGCAGCTTAGTAAGCAGGAACTACGAACAGTACTTC
. | TRBJ1-1 | . | TRBV7-9 | CASRSKCGEAMNTEAFF | TGTGCCAGCAGATCGAAATGTGGGGAGGCGATGAACACTGAAGCTTTCTTT
. | TRBJ1-6 | TRBD1 | TRBV5-1 | CVSSGQGGLSALRF | TGCGTCAGCAGCGGACAGGGGGGACTCTCTGCCCTCCGCTTT
. | TRBJ2-7 | . | TRBV11-2 | CASSFTGGGSRTYEQYF | TGTGCCAGCAGTTTCACAGGAGGGGGCTCTCGGACCTATGAGCAGTACTTC
. | TRBJ1-2 | . | TRBV4-3 | CASSQGEGRGRAATNYGYAF | TGCGCCAGCAGCCAAGGCGAAGGAAGGGGCAGGGCCGCTACTAACTATGGTTACGCCTTC
. | TRBJ2-1 | TRBD2 | TRBV29-1 | CSVAGREGRTFF | TGTAGCGTCGCGGGGCGGGAGGGCCGAACGTTCTTC
. | TRBJ2-7 | TRBD2 | TRBV7-9 | CACSLEVAGPRDQYF | TGTGCCTGCAGCTTAGAGGTAGCGGGTCCCCGGGATCAGTACTTC
. | TRBJ2-1 | . | TRBV5-3 | CARSHTVPLASTGEQFF | TGTGCCAGAAGCCACACAGTTCCCCTAGCGAGTACCGGTGAGCAGTTCTTC
once | TRBJ1-2 | . | TRBV29-1 | CSVVPCGGRYTF | TGCAGCGTTGTACCTTGCGGCGGCCGATACACCTTC
. | TRBJ2-3 | TRBD2 | TRBV6-5 | CACKTAGSTDTQYF | TGTGCCTGCAAGACAGCGGGAAGCACAGATACGCAGTATTTT
. | TRBJ2-5 | . | TRBV2 | CASEGGILYF | TGTGCCAGCGAAGGGGGGATCCTGTACTTC
many | TRBJ2-1 | TRBD2 | TRBV5-4 | CASSLGGLAGGGYNEQFF | TGTGCCAGCAGCTTAGGAGGACTAGCGGGGGGGGGCTACAATGAGCAGTTCTTC
. | TRBJ2-5 | . | TRBV11-2 | CASSLWLETRYF | TGTGCCAGCAGTTTATGGTTAGAGACCCGGTACTTC
once | TRBJ1-2 | . | TRBV4-3 | CASSQGEGRGGAATNYGYAF | TGCGCCAGTAGCCAAGGCGAAGGAAGGGGCGGGGCCGCTACTAACTATGGCTACGCCTTC
. | TRBJ2-7 | . | TRBV11-2 | CASVLSSVYVQYF | TGTGCCAGCGTCCTGTCTAGCGTGTACGTGCAGTACTTC
. | TRBJ1-6 | . | TRBV5-5 | CAGSLDISNPPLHF | TGTGCCGGCAGCTTGGACATCAGTAATCCACCCCTCCACTTT
. | TRBJ2-7 | . | TRBV11-1 | CASSFMGYEKYF | TGCGCCAGCAGCTTCATGGGTTACGAGAAGTACTTT
. | TRBJ1-4 | TRBD1 | TRBV28 | CASSLLAGGNEKLFF | TGTGCCAGCAGTTTACTAGCAGGGGGGAATGAAAAGCTGTTTTTT
. | TRBJ1-1 | . | TRBV19 | CATKIQDKFPPEAFF | TGTGCCACCAAGATCCAGGACAAATTCCCGCCGGAAGCTTTCTTT
. | TRBJ1-4 | . | TRBV7-9 | CASSFNLPWSLDEKLFF | TGTGCCAGCAGCTTCAACCTCCCATGGAGTTTGGACGAAAAACTGTTTTTT
. | TRBJ1-2 | . | TRBV4-3 | CASSQGEGRGRAATNYGYTF | TGCGCCAGCAGTCAAGGCGAAGGAAGGGGCAGAGCCGCTACTAACTATGGCTACACCTTC
. | TRBJ2-1 | TRBD2 | TRBV11-2 | CASRVTSGRAGDEQFF | TGTGCCAGCAGGGTTACTAGTGGGAGGGCCGGCGATGAACAGTTCTTC
. | TRBJ2-5 | TRBD2 | TRBV29-1 | CNVDFTGGPVEAPYF | TGCAATGTTGATTTCACGGGAGGGCCGGTAGAGGCCCCGTACTTC
once | TRBJ2-7 | . | TRBV5-5 | CASSFEHTIYEQYF | TGTGCCAGCAGTTTCGAACATACTATCTACGAGCAATACTTC
few | TRBJ2-3 | . | TRBV12-3/TRBV12-4 | CASSFPPSTDTQYF | TGTGCCAGCAGTTTTCCCCCTAGCACAGATACGCAGTATTTT
. | TRBJ2-7 | TRBD2 | TRBV11-2 | CASSLDHGGVKYF | TGTGCCAGTAGTTTAGATCATGGGGGGGTTAAGTACTTC
. | TRBJ2-7 | TRBD2 | TRBV4-3 | CASSQAVTGGHTGYEQYF | TGCGCCAGCAGCCAAGCTGTGACGGGAGGTCACACTGGCTACGAGCAGTACTTC
. | TRBJ1-6 | . | TRBV6-5 | CASSGRASGPYNSALHF | TGTGCCAGCAGTGGGAGGGCCTCGGGCCCCTATAATTCAGCCCTCCACTTT
. | TRBJ2-2 | . | TRBV11-2 | CDSSLAGFANTGDLYF | TGTGACAGCAGCTTAGCTGGGTTCGCGAACACCGGGGATCTGTATTTT
. | TRBJ2-3 | . | TRBV6-6 | CASSYQVGPRRTDTQYF | TGTGCCAGCAGTTACCAGGTCGGACCTCGACGCACTGATACGCAGTATTTT
. | TRBJ2-1 | . | TRBV11-2 | CVSSGYRYNEQFF | TGTGTCAGCAGCGGTTACAGATACAATGAGCAGTTCTTC
. | TRBJ2-1 | TRBD2 | TRBV4-3 | CASSQAVTGGHTIYEQFF | TGCGCCAGCAGCCAAGCTGTGACGGGGGGTCACACTATCTACGAGCAGTTCTTC
. | TRBJ2-1 | TRBD2 | TRBV7-9 | CVSSLGTSGPRNEQFF | TGTGTCAGCAGCTTAGGGACTAGCGGACCTAGGAATGAGCAGTTCTTC
. | TRBJ2-3 | TRBD1 | TRBV11-2 | CARSRTRQGRGDTPYF | TGTGCCAGAAGCCGGACGCGACAGGGAAGGGGAGATACGCCGTACTTT
. | TRBJ2-4 | . | TRBV4-3 | CANSQDAGSSYNDQYF | TGCGCCAATAGCCAAGATGCGGGAAGCTCCTACAATGATCAGTACTTC
. | TRBJ2-1 | . | TRBV6-1 | CASSGGYPRDGQIF | TGTGCCAGCAGTGGGGGCTACCCTAGGGATGGGCAGATCTTC
. | TRBJ1-5 | . | TRBV7-9 | CASSYTTATPGPQHF | TGTGCCAGCAGCTACACGACAGCCACCCCTGGCCCTCAGCATTTT
. | TRBJ1-1 | TRBD1 | TRBV24-1 | CATSSGTGSTEEFF | TGTGCCACCAGTTCCGGGACAGGGAGCACTGAAGAGTTCTTT
. | TRBJ1-1 | TRBD1 | TRBV11-2 | CANSARDRGRKTWSNAEAFF | TGTGCCAACAGCGCTCGGGACAGGGGGCGCAAGACGTGGAGTAACGCTGAAGCTTTCTTT
few | TRBJ2-7 | . | TRBV11-2 | CTSSPPGAYEQYF | TGTACCAGTAGCCCGCCCGGGGCTTACGAGCAGTACTTC
. | TRBJ2-2 | . | TRBV6-1 | CASNETLPGGAANTGELFF | TGTGCCAGCAATGAAACCCTCCCCGGGGGCGCCGCGAACACCGGGGAGCTGTTTTTC
once | TRBJ2-7 | TRBD2 | TRBV4-3 | CASNLAVTGGHISHEQYF | TGCGCCAGCAACCTAGCTGTGACGGGGGGTCACATTAGCCACGAGCAGTACTTC
. | TRBJ1-1 | . | TRBV7-8 | CANSLVPSGGFAFF | TGTGCCAACAGCTTAGTTCCCTCCGGTGGGTTCGCTTTCTTT
once | TRBJ1-5 | . | TRBV6-5 | CASTSMRGNRLQPQHF | TGTGCCAGCACTTCGATGCGGGGAAACCGATTACAACCCCAGCATTTT
. | TRBJ2-1 | TRBD2 | TRBV11-3 | CANSRLAGGGYEHFF | TGTGCCAACAGCCGACTAGCGGGTGGGGGGTATGAGCATTTCTTC